This passage covers 25 T cell receptor beta chains from one sample sequenced in a study of blood T cell repertoires in COVID-19. Clones were read by immunoSEQ multiplex PCR, and TCRdb kept only the in-frame ones, dropping some. The sample has about 230,000 clones; under 90% are singletons. The sequenced sample was PBMCs or T cells enriched from blood (not recorded which). Source of these receptors: a woman younger than 45 with acute COVID-19.

The chain uses TRBV30 and TRBJ1-2; D might be TRBD1 (5 bases). CDR3 length: 13 amino acids. V lost 5 bases and J lost 4, with 14 bases in between. Germline CDR1 reads GTSNPN; CDR2 reads SVGIG (reference sequence). The CDR3 loop reads CAWWTSTGYGYTF. As DNA, the CDR3 is TGTGCCTGGTGGACATCAACTGGCTATGGCTACACCTTC.

The chain is built from TRBV4-3 and TRBJ1-2; 8 nucleotides match TRBD1. The germline V gene has CDR1 LGHNA and CDR2 YSLEER. V lost 1 base, J lost 2 bases, and 6 bases stayed unmatched. The CDR3 contains 16 residues. The CDR3: CASSQAQGAGNYGYTF. The CDR3 DNA sequence: TGCGCCAGCAGCCAAGCCCAGGGGGCCGGGAACTATGGCTACACCTTC.

The rearrangement links TRBV29-1 to TRBJ2-1, with D hard to call. Trimming removed 7 bases from V and 5 bases from J, with 6 bases in between. This CDR3 region has 10 residues. Germline lookup yields CDR1 SQVTM and CDR2 ANQGSEA. In DNA form, the CDR3 reads TGCAGCGCCCAGAACAATGAGCAGTTCTTC. It is translated as CSAQNNEQFF.

The rearrangement joins TRBV7-2 to TRBJ1-1, with D perhaps TRBD1 (6 bases). Germline-derived CDR1 and CDR2 are SGHTA and FQGNSA. This CDR3 spans 16 amino acids. V lost 3 bases, J lost 4 bases, and 18 bases lay in between. The CDR3 coding sequence is TGTGCCAGCAGCTTTTTTGGTGCAGGGGTGGCCACTGAAGCTTTCTTT. It codes for CASSFFGAGVATEAFF.

This chain joins TRBV28 and TRBJ2-7; 8 bases match TRBD1. This CDR3 has 13 amino acids. Trimming at V came to 3 bases and at J to 7 bases, leaving 5 bases not matched to a gene. The germline CDR1 and CDR2 sequences are MDHEN and SYDVKM. The CDR3 coding sequence is TGTGCCAGCAGTTTCCAGGGGGCGAAGGAGCAGTACTTC. This encodes CASSFQGAKEQYF.

J is TRBJ2-7 and V is TRBV28, with D perhaps matching TRBD2 (6 bases). The ends were cut back, 4 bases at V and 7 bases at J, with 20 bases in the middle. Per germline, CDR1 MDHEN and CDR2 SYDVKM. This CDR3 comprises 15 residues. Written as DNA, the CDR3 is TGTGCCAGCAGTTCCCCTCCGAATCAGGCGGGGGAGCAGTACTTC. This sequence encodes CASSSPPNQAGEQYF. Drawing the rest from reference TRBV28 and TRBJ2-7, the complete variable domain is DVKVTQSSRYLVKRTGEKVFLECVQDMDHENMFWYRQDPGLGLRLIYFSYDVKMKEKGDIPEGYSVSREKKERFSLILESASTNQTSMYLCASSSPPNQAGEQYFGPGTRLTVT.

The chain joins TRBV5-5 to TRBJ2-3; no definite D call. The CDR3 totals 11 residues. Trimming removed 4 bases at V and 3 bases at J, with 3 bases between. Germline V gives CDR1 SGHKS, CDR2 YYEKEE (reference sequence). The CDR3 DNA sequence: TGTGCCAGCAGCCGGACAGATACGCAGTATTTT. Protein sequence: CASSRTDTQYF. Drawing the rest from reference TRBV5-5 and TRBJ2-3, the complete variable domain is DAGVTQSPTHLIKTRGQQVTLRCSPISGHKSVSWYQQVLGQGPQFIFQYYEKEERGRGNFPDRFSARQFPNYSSELNVNALLLGDSALYLCASSRTDTQYFGPGTRLTVL.

The chain carries TRBV5-1 and TRBJ1-2; D is unclear. The germline CDR1 and CDR2 sequences are SGHRS and YFSETQ. The ends were cut back, 0 bases at V and 2 bases at J, with 5 bases in the middle. The length of the CDR3 is 13 residues. CDR3 sequence (DNA): TGCGCCAGCAGCTTGGGGCCGAACTATGGCTACACCTTC. Encoded protein: CASSLGPNYGYTF.

The chain carries TRBV6-5 and TRBJ1-5; D is possibly TRBD1 (5 bases). This CDR3 is 14 amino acids long. Trimming left V 5 bases short and J 4 bases short, with 12 bases between. Germline V lookup: CDR1 MNHEY, CDR2 SVGAGI. The CDR3 region is CASSLRQFNQPQHF. The CDR3 DNA sequence: TGTGCCAGCAGTCTACGACAGTTTAATCAGCCCCAGCATTTT.

The chain has TRBV7-9 and TRBJ1-4; 7 bases are a match to TRBD1. This CDR3 spans 13 amino acids. CDR1 and CDR2 (germline): SEHNR, FQNEAQ (reference sequence). The V gene end was trimmed by 7 bases and the J gene end by 3 bases; junction bases not matched to a gene: 2. The CDR3 nucleotides are TGTGCCAGCAAGGGGGCGGCTAATGAAAAACTGTTTTTT. This codes for CASKGAANEKLFF.

This clone was detected once. The chain joins TRBV11-3 to TRBJ2-5; 8 positions agree with TRBD1. Germline V gene data show CDR1 as SGHNT and CDR2 as YENEEA. This CDR3 spans 13 amino acids. The V and J ends lost 5 bases and 6 bases, in that order; junction bases with no gene match: 5. Here the CDR3 reads CASSRDRGQTQYF. The CDR3 DNA reads as TGTGCCAGCAGCCGTGACAGGGGACAGACCCAGTACTTC. The full variable domain, in which reference TRBV11-3 and TRBJ2-5 provide the parts outside the CDR3, is EAGVVQSPRYKIIEKKQPVAFWCNPISGHNTLYWYLQNLGQGPELLIRYENEEAVDDSQLPKDRFSAERLKGVDSTLKIQPAELGDSAVYLCASSRDRGQTQYFGPGTRLLVL.

This chain joins TRBV18 and TRBJ2-2; 10 bases line up with TRBD2. CDR3 length: 17 amino acids. Germline trimming cut 5 bases from V and 4 bases from J; bases unmatched to any gene: 10. Germline V lookup: CDR1 KGHSH, CDR2 LQKENI. Written as DNA, the CDR3 is TGTGCCAGCTCAAACGAGGGGACTAGCGTAAGCACCGGGGAGCTGTTTTTT. It yields the protein CASSNEGTSVSTGELFF.

The rearrangement links TRBV14 to TRBJ2-2, with a tentative D call TRBD1 (6 bases). Trimming took off 0 bases at V and 3 bases at J, with 20 bases between the two ends. There are 19 residues in the CDR3. CDR1 is SGHDN and CDR2 is FVKESK in the germline V gene. The chain's CDR3 is CASSQDRIRRQGYTGELFF. CDR3 sequence (DNA): TGTGCCAGCAGCCAAGATCGAATTAGGCGGCAGGGGTACACCGGGGAGCTGTTTTTT.

CDR3 in DNA: TGTGCCAGTAGTGCCACAGGGGTTACTCAGCCCCAGCATTTT. It is translated as CASSATGVTQPQHF. This sequence joins TRBV19 and TRBJ1-5, with 7 bases lining up with TRBD1. The length of the CDR3 is 14 residues. Losses at the gene ends were 5 bases for V and 6 bases for J; bases not matched to a gene: 7. Germline V lookup: CDR1 LNHDA, CDR2 SQIVND (reference sequence).

In its sample, this clone was seen a few times. This chain uses TRBV27 with TRBJ1-2; D is unclear. The CDR3 contains 14 residues. Germline V gene data show CDR1 as MNHEY and CDR2 as SMNVEV (reference sequence). The germline V and J ends were trimmed by 3 bases and 3 bases, with 11 bases remaining between them. CDR3 coding DNA: TGTGCCAGCAGTTTGGGGTCGGGAGACTATGGCTACACCTTC. It yields the protein CASSLGSGDYGYTF.

The rearrangement uses TRBV5-5 and TRBJ2-7; 11 bases are shared with TRBD1. Germline-derived CDR1 and CDR2 are SGHKS and YYEKEE (reference sequence). With 4 bases clipped from V and 5 bases from J, the junction kept 5 bases outside the gene matches. The CDR3 consists of 14 residues. The CDR3 sequence is CASSIGTGGNEQYF. Written as DNA, the CDR3 is TGTGCCAGCAGCATTGGGACAGGGGGAAACGAGCAGTACTTC.

This clone was picked up one time. The chain combines TRBV7-2 with TRBJ1-3; weak D call: TRBD1 (5 bases). Germline V gene sequence: CDR1 SGHTA, CDR2 FQGNSA. With 2 bases removed from V and 0 bases from J, the gap between germline ends came to 8 bases. The CDR3 totals 15 residues. The CDR3, as DNA: TGTGCCAGCAGCTTAAGGGGTTTCTCTGGAAACACCATATATTTT. It codes for CASSLRGFSGNTIYF. Supplemented by reference TRBV7-2 and TRBJ1-3, the full variable domain reads GAGVSQSPSNKVTEKGKDVELRCDPISGHTALYWYRQSLGQGLEFLIYFQGNSAPDKSGLPSDRFSAERTGGSVSTLTIQRTQQEDSAVYLCASSLRGFSGNTIYFGEGSWLTVV.

The chain employs TRBV4-1 and TRBJ2-3, with 8 bases identical to TRBD1. This CDR3 contains 14 residues. The germline gives CDR1 MGHRA, CDR2 YSYEKL. The ends lost 1 base at V and 3 bases at J; junction bases unmatched: 0. The CDR3, as DNA: TGCGCCAGCAGCCAAGGGACAGGGACAGATACGCAGTATTTT. This sequence encodes CASSQGTGTDTQYF.

This chain joins TRBV19 and TRBJ1-5, with a weak D call TRBD1 (6 bases). Germline CDR1 reads LNHDA; CDR2 reads SQIVND (reference sequence). CDR3 length equals 15 residues. Trimming shortened V by 0 bases and J by 2 bases, and 8 bases separated the two germline ends. The CDR3 DNA reads as TGTGCCAGTAGTATAGAGGGGGCAGGCAATCAGCCCCAGCATTTT. As protein: CASSIEGAGNQPQHF.

The V and J genes are TRBV5-6 and TRBJ2-1; the match to TRBD2 covers 7 bases. The ends lost 3 bases at V and 8 bases at J; junction bases unmatched: 14. The CDR3 totals 16 residues. Germline V lookup: CDR1 SGHDT, CDR2 YYEEEE. This CDR3 reads CASSSPGEAGRDEQFF. The CDR3 nucleotides are TGTGCCAGCAGCTCCCCGGGGGAAGCGGGGCGGGATGAGCAGTTCTTC.

The chain recombines TRBV4-1 with TRBJ1-5; a weak D match, TRBD1 (5 bases). The CDR3 loop spans 18 amino acids. CDR1 MGHRA and CDR2 YSYEKL come from the germline V gene. Trimming shortened V by 2 bases and J by 2 bases, and 19 bases separated the two germline ends. CDR3 region: CASSQPAGTGGGNQPQHF. DNA of the CDR3: TGCGCCAGCAGCCAACCCGCCGGGACTGGAGGGGGCAATCAGCCCCAGCATTTT.

A few counts support this clone. The rearrangement joins TRBV5-1 to TRBJ2-5; TRBD2 might be the D (6 bases). V was pared by 0 bases and J by 2 bases, with 17 bases between. There are 17 residues in the CDR3. Germline CDR1 reads SGHRS; CDR2 reads YFSETQ. CDR3: CASSLAGVGLKQETQYF. The CDR3 coding sequence is TGCGCCAGCAGCTTGGCCGGAGTTGGACTAAAACAAGAGACCCAGTACTTC.

The J gene is TRBJ1-2, the V gene TRBV2; no clear D. The CDR3 runs to 13 residues. Germline CDR1 is SNHLY and CDR2 is FYNNEI. Trimming left V 6 bases short and J 7 bases short, with 15 bases between. The CDR3 nucleotides are TGTGCCAGCAGAATACAACCAGGATCTGGCTACACCTTC. This codes for CASRIQPGSGYTF.

The CDR3 sequence is CASSLDRGETQYF. The CDR3 DNA is TGTGCCAGCAGCTTAGACAGGGGGGAGACCCAGTACTTC. The chain joins TRBV11-2 to TRBJ2-5; 7 bases are shared with TRBD1. The V segment lost 0 bases and the J segment 5 bases; nucleotides outside the gene matches: 0. Germline V gene sequence: CDR1 SGHAT, CDR2 FQNNGV. The CDR3 has 13 amino acids.

The rearrangement links TRBV9 to TRBJ1-2, with 8 bases fitting TRBD1. There are 16 residues in the CDR3. Germline V gives CDR1 SGDLS, CDR2 YYNGEE. After removal of 1 base from V and 4 bases from J, the junction contained 9 bases not matched to a gene. The CDR3 nucleotides read TGTGCCAGCAGCGTATCGCCCCAGGGGGCTATCTATGGCTACACCTTC. Translation gives CASSVSPQGAIYGYTF.